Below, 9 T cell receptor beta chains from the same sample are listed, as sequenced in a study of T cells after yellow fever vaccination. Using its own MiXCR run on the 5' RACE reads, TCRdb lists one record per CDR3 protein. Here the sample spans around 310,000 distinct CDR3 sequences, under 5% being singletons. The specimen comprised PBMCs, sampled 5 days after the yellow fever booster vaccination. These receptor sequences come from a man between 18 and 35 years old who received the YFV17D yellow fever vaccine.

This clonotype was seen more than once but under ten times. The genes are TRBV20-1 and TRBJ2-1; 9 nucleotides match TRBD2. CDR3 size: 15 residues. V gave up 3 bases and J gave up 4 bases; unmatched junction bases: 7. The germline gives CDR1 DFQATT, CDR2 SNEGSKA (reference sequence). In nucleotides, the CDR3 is TGCAGTGCTAGCTCGCTAGCGGGGCTTTACAATGAGCAGTTCTTC. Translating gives CSASSLAGLYNEQFF.

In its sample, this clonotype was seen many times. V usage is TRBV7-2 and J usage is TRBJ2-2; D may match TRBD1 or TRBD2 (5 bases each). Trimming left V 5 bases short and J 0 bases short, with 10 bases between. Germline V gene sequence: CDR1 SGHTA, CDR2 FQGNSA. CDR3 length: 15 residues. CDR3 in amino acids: CASSRDPTNTGELFF. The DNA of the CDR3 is TGTGCCAGCAGCAGGGACCCCACGAACACCGGGGAGCTGTTTTTT.

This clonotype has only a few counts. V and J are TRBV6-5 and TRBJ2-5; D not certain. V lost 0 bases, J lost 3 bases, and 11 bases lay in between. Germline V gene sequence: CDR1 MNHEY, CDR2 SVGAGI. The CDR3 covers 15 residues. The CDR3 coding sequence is TGTGCCAGCAGTTACTCGTGGTCCGTAAAAGAGACCCAGTACTTC. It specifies CASSYSWSVKETQYF.

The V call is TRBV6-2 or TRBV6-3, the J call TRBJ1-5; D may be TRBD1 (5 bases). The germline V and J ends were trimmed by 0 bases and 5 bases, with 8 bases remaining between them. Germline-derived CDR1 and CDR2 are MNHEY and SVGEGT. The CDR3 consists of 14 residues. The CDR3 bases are TGTGCCAGCAGTTACTCCGGGGGATATCAGCCCCAGCATTTT. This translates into CASSYSGGYQPQHF.

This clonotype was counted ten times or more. The CDR3 coding sequence is TGCAGTGCTAGAGATTCCGGCAGGGGTAGGTTCAATGAGCAGTTCTTC. It translates to CSARDSGRGRFNEQFF. This chain joins TRBV20-1 and TRBJ2-1; weak D call: TRBD1 (6 bases). The CDR3 spans 16 residues. The V gene's germline CDR1 is DFQATT and CDR2 SNEGSKA (reference sequence). With 0 bases removed from V and 6 bases from J, the gap between germline ends came to 18 bases.

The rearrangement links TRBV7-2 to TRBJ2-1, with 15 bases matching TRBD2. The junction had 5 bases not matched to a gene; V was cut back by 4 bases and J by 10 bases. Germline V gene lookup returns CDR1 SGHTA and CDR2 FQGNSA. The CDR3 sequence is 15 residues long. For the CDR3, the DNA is TGTGCCAGCAGCTCCGGACTAGCGGGGGGGCAAGAGCAGTTCTTC. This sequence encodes CASSSGLAGGQEQFF.

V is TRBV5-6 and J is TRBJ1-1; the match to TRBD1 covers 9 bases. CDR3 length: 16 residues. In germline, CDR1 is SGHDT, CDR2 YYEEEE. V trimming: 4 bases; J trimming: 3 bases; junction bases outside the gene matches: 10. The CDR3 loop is CASSAGTGKWYTEAFF. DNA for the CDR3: TGTGCCAGCAGCGCCGGGACAGGGAAGTGGTACACTGAAGCTTTCTTT. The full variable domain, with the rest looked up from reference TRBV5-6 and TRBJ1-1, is DAGVTQSPTHLIKTRGQQVTLRCSPKSGHDTVSWYQQALGQGPQFIFQYYEEEERQRGNFPDRFSGHQFPNYSSELNVNALLLGDSALYLCASSAGTGKWYTEAFFGQGTRLTVV.

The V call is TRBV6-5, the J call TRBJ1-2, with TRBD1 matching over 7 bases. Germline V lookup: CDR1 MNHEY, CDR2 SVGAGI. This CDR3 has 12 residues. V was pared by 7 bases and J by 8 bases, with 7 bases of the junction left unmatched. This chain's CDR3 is CASTDRVRGYTF. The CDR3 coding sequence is TGTGCCAGCACCGACAGGGTTCGAGGCTACACCTTC.

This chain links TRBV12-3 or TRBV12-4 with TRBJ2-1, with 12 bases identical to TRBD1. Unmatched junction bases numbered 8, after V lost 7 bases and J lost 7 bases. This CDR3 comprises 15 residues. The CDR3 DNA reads TGTGCCAGCAACCCGGGACAGGGGGCGTTTAATGAGCAGTTCTTC. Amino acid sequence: CASNPGQGAFNEQFF.